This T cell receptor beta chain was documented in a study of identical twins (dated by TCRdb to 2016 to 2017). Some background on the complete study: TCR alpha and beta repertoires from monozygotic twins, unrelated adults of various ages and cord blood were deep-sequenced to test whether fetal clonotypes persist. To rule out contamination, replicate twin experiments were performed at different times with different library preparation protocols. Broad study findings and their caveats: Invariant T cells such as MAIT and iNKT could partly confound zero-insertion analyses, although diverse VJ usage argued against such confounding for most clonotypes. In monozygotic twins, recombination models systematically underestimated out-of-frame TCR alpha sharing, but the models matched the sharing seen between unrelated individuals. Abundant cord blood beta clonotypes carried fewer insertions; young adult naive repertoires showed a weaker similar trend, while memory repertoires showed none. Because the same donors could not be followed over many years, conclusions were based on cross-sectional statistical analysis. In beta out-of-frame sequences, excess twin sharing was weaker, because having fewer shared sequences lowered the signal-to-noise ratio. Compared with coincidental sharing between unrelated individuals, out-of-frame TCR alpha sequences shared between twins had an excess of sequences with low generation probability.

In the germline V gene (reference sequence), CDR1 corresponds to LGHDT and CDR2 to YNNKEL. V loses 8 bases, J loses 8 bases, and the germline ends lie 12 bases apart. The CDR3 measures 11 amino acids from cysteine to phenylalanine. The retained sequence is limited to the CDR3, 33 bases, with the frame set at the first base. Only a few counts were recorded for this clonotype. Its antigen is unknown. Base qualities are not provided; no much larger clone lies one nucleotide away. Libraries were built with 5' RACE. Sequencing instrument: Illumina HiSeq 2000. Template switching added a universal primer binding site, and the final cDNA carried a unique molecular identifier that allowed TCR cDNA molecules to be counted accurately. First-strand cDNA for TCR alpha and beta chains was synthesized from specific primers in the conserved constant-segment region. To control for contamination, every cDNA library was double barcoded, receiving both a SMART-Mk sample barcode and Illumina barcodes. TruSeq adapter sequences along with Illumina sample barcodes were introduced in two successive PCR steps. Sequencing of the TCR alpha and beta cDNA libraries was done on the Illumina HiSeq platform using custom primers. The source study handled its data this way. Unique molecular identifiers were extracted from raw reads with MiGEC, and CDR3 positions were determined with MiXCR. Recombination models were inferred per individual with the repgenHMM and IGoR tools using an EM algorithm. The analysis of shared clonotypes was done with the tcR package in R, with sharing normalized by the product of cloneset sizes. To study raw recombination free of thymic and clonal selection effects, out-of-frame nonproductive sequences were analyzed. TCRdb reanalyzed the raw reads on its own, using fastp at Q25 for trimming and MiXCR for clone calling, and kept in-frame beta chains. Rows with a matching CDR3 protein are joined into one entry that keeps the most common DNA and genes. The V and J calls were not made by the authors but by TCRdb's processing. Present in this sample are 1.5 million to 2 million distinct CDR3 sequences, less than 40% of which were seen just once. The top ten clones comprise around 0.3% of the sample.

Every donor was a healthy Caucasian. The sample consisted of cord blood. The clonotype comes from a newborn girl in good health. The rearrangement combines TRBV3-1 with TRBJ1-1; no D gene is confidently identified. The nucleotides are TGTGCCAGCGGGCCAGCGCCCGAAGCTTTCTTT. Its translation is CASGPAPEAFF.